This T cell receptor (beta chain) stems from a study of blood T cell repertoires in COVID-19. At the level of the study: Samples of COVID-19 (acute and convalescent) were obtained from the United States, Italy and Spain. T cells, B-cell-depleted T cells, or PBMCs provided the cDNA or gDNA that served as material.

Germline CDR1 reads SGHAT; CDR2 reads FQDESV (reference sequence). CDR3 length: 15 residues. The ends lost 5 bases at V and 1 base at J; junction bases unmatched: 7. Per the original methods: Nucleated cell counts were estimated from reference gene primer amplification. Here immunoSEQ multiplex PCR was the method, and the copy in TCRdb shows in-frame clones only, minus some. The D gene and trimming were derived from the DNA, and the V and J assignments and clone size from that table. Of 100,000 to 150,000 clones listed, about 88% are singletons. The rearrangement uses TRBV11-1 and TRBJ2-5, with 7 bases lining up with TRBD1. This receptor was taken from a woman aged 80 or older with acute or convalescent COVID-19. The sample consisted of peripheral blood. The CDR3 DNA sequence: TGTGCCAGCAGCCTGGACAGGACGGGCCAAGAGACCCAGTACTTC. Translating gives CASSLDRTGQETQYF. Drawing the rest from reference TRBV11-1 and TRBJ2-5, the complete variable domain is EAEVAQSPRYKITEKSQAVAFWCDPISGHATLYWYRQILGQGPELLVQFQDESVVDDSQLPKDRFSAERLKGVDSTLKIQPAELGDSAMYLCASSLDRTGQETQYFGPGTRLLVL.